The 14 T cell receptor beta chains in this list originate from one sample, sequenced in a study of cytomegalovirus exposure and HLA in healthy donors. This PCR relied on a set of 60 Vbeta primers and 13 Jbeta primers. The table came from immunoSEQ multiplex PCR; TCRdb's copy has only in-frame clones and leaves some out. Of a few hundred thousand clones in the sample, 83% were seen once. Sequences were obtained from PBMCs. The receptors derive from a girl between 5 and 17 years old in good health and CMV-seronegative.

V gene TRBV28 combines with J gene TRBJ2-3; maybe TRBD1 (5 bases). The ends were cut back, 6 bases at V and 0 bases at J, with 13 bases in the middle. Germline CDR1 is MDHEN and CDR2 is SYDVKM. This CDR3 spans 15 amino acids. The CDR3 loop is CASRGAAASTDTQYF. The CDR3 DNA reads TGTGCCAGCAGAGGGGCAGCAGCTAGCACAGATACGCAGTATTTT.

The V gene is TRBV28, the J gene TRBJ2-1, with D unclear. The CDR3 is 15 residues long. V lost 7 bases and J lost 0, with 13 bases in between. Per the germline V gene, CDR1 is MDHEN and CDR2 is SYDVKM. The CDR3 DNA is TGTGCCAGCACCCCGCTCCCGAGCTCCTACAATGAGCAGTTCTTC. Its protein is CASTPLPSSYNEQFF.

V usage is TRBV28 and J usage is TRBJ2-7; 13 bases agree with TRBD2. The CDR3 covers 15 residues. Germline V gene data show CDR1 as MDHEN and CDR2 as SYDVKM. Trimming at V came to 3 bases and at J to 3 bases, leaving 2 bases not matched to a gene. DNA of the CDR3: TGTGCCAGCAGTTTCGGGACTAGCGGGATCTACGAGCAGTACTTC. This encodes CASSFGTSGIYEQYF.

The V gene is TRBV6-5, the J gene TRBJ1-6; 7 bases fit TRBD1. The CDR3 runs 15 residues. Trimming took 7 bases from V and 7 from J; bases not matched to a gene: 10. The germline V gene encodes CDR1 MNHEY and CDR2 SVGAGI. The CDR3 region has the DNA TGTGCCAGCATTCCCCAGGGGGGAATGAATTCACCCCTCCACTTT. It specifies CASIPQGGMNSPLHF.

The chain recombines TRBV9 with TRBJ2-3; TRBD2 might be the D (6 bases). In germline, CDR1 is SGDLS, CDR2 YYNGEE. The CDR3 contains 16 residues. Trimming cost V 2 bases and J 0 bases, with 13 bases left between them. CDR3 DNA: TGTGCCAGCAGCGTGCGGACTACCGGAAGCACAGATACGCAGTATTTT. Encoded protein: CASSVRTTGSTDTQYF.

The chain employs TRBV5-1 and TRBJ1-1, with D unresolved. Germline V gene sequence: CDR1 SGHRS, CDR2 YFSETQ. The CDR3 spans 13 residues. The V and J ends lost 0 bases and 2 bases respectively, with 5 bases between them. The CDR3 spells CASSLERNTEAFF. For the CDR3, the DNA is TGCGCCAGCAGCTTGGAGCGTAACACTGAAGCTTTCTTT.

This clone was observed once. This chain connects TRBV19 to TRBJ1-4; weak D call: TRBD1 (5 bases). Germline V CDR1 and CDR2: LNHDA, SQIVND (reference sequence). The CDR3 spans 16 residues. V lost 7 bases and J lost 5, with 20 bases in between. Here the CDR3 reads CASTNHGRVGNEKLFF. The CDR3 DNA is TGTGCCAGTACCAACCACGGCAGGGTCGGGAATGAAAAACTGTTTTTT.

The gene calls are TRBV6-6 and TRBJ2-5; D not resolved. The CDR3 spans 14 residues. Per germline, CDR1 MNHNY and CDR2 SVGAGI (reference sequence). Trimming cost V 0 bases and J 4 bases, with 9 bases left between them. CDR3 region: CASSYSAPGETQYF. The CDR3 nucleotides are TGTGCCAGCAGTTACTCCGCCCCCGGAGAGACCCAGTACTTC.

The J gene is TRBJ2-7, the V gene TRBV28; weak D call: TRBD2 (5 bases). CDR3 size: 13 residues. With 5 bases removed from V and 3 bases from J, the gap between germline ends came to 11 bases. In germline, CDR1 is MDHEN, CDR2 SYDVKM. CDR3 DNA sequence: TGTGCCAGCAGTCGGACTCTTAACTACGAGCAGTACTTC. Its translation: CASSRTLNYEQYF.

This clone was found a few times. The CDR3 region has the DNA TGCGCCAGCAGCCAAGACCGTGGACTAGCGGGGGCCTACGAGCAGTACTTC. This encodes CASSQDRGLAGAYEQYF. This chain uses TRBV4-3 with TRBJ2-7; 13 bases match TRBD2. Germline-derived CDR1 and CDR2 are LGHNA and YSLEER. This CDR3 has 17 amino acids. With V trimmed by 0 bases and J by 2 bases, 4 bases remained unmatched.

The chain employs TRBV27 and TRBJ1-6, with 8 bases matching TRBD1. Germline CDR1 reads MNHEY; CDR2 reads SMNVEV (reference sequence). The length of the CDR3 is 17 residues. V was clipped by 6 bases and J by 0 bases; unmatched bases: 7. CDR3 in DNA: TGTGCCAGCAGATTAGGACAGGGAAGCTCCTATAATTCACCCCTCCACTTT. It codes for CASRLGQGSSYNSPLHF.

The gene calls are TRBV18 and TRBJ1-2; D gene uncertain. CDR1 is KGHSH and CDR2 is LQKENI in the germline V gene. This CDR3 has 19 amino acids. Trimming removed 3 bases at V and 6 bases at J, with 29 bases between. This chain's CDR3 is CASSPEPLGRPRKRDGYTF. The CDR3, as DNA: TGTGCCAGCTCACCTGAGCCTCTCGGCCGGCCACGGAAGAGGGATGGCTACACCTTC.

The rearrangement joins TRBV28 to TRBJ2-4; 10 positions agree with TRBD2. CDR1 is MDHEN and CDR2 is SYDVKM in the germline V gene. The CDR3 length is 15 residues. The trim removed 6 bases at V and 7 bases at J, leaving 9 bases unmatched. CDR3: CASSLERGGGNIQYF. As DNA, the CDR3 is TGTGCCAGCAGCCTGGAGCGGGGGGGCGGGAACATTCAGTACTTC.

This chain uses TRBV27 with TRBJ1-2; no reliable D call. Germline-derived CDR1 and CDR2 are MNHEY and SMNVEV (reference sequence). V lost 5 bases, J lost 4 bases, and 14 bases lay in between. CDR3 length: 14 amino acids. CDR3 residues: CASSPPSQSYGYTF. The CDR3 DNA is TGTGCCAGCAGTCCCCCGTCACAGTCCTATGGCTACACCTTC.